This T cell receptor (beta chain) appears in the sequencing data of a study of response to subunit inactivated influenza vaccine (dated by TCRdb to about 2018). Regarding the complete study: Deep quantitative T cell receptor repertoire profiling was used in the study to track responses to a trivalent subunit inactivated influenza vaccine. Points the paper makes about the study in general: The authors proposed that each seasonal influenza vaccination may bring in only a limited number of new T cells.

The method was RT-PCR. Sequencer: Illumina HiSeq 2500. TCRdb passed the public sequencing reads through fastp at Q25 and MiXCR, retaining productive beta sequences. Entries are consolidated by CDR3 protein sequence, retaining the most common genes and DNA. The sample contains about 570,000 distinct CDR3 sequences, roughly 12% of them found a single time. Jointly, the top ten make up 11% of the sample. Only a few counts were recorded for this clonotype. Its antigen target is currently unknown. Base qualities are not provided; no much larger clone lies one nucleotide away. Compared with germline, V lacks 4 bases and J lacks 5 bases; bases without a gene match: 10. Via the germline V gene, CDR1 is SGHRS and CDR2 YFSETQ. Spanning cysteine to phenylalanine, the CDR3 consists of 15 amino acids. Only CDR3 DNA remains: 45 bases, in frame from the first base. The sample was also reused in another study, on T cells expressing NK-cell markers. As the second publication notes: TCR beta cDNA libraries were made by 5'RACE template switching that added a universal primer site and unique molecular identifiers. TCR beta-chain repertoires were profiled in sorted CD3+CD56+NKG2C+, CD3+CD56+NKG2C- and CD3+CD56-NKG2C+ T-cell subsets from several donors. Among the eight sequenced donors, only one was HCMV-seronegative, while the other seven were HCMV-seropositive. In several experiments an anti-gammadeltaTCR antibody was added to restrict sorting to alphabetaTCR-expressing T cells. In six donors, the dominant CD3+CD56+NKG2C+ clonotypes were among the top 10 CD8+ clonotypes and accounted for about 1.0-7.5% of CD8+ T cells. Those dominant clonotypes were again the most abundant among CD3+CD56-NKG2C+ cells in a few donors, at about 28.3-65%. It remained unclear whether the expanded NKG2C-expressing T cell clones were specific for HCMV antigens. The study sequenced eight donors, all healthy volunteers chosen at random: three men and five women. To determine HCMV serostatus, a commercial ELISA kit was used to detect HCMV-specific IgG in serum. Ficoll density gradient centrifugation was used to isolate peripheral blood mononuclear cells from blood. For five or six donors, bulk peripheral blood T-cell repertoires were also sequenced from unsorted PBMC. Priming for cDNA synthesis came from the TCR beta constant segment, and two successive PCR amplification steps followed. Libraries were sequenced as 2 x 150 bp reads on Illumina HiSeq 2000/2500, MiSeq or NextSeq. MIGEC was used to demultiplex reads and group the reads by UMI, and MiTCR was used to assemble and quantify clonotypes. To exclude erroneous sequences, any TCR cDNA sequence not supported by at least two reads was discarded. The tcR package was used for downstream repertoire analysis, with clonotypes matched between fractions based on CDR3 nucleotide sequence plus V segment. VDJmatch was used to annotate antigen specificity against VDJdb, with one amino acid substitution allowed in CDR3.

The TCR was taken from a man aged 45-65 years who received an inactivated influenza vaccine. Donor details come from another sample of the same person, matched by shared clones. The sequenced sample was PBMCs from blood, obtained on the day of vaccination. This chain is built from TRBV5-1 and TRBJ1-1, with TRBD1 matching 8 junction bases. The nucleotides are TGCGCCAGCAGCGCAGGACAGGGCTGGGGGACTGAAGCTTTCTTT. Its protein product is CASSAGQGWGTEAFF.